Listed below are T cell receptor beta chains from one sample, sequenced in a study of CD8 T cells in Susac syndrome. From the immunoSEQ multiplex PCR reads, TCRdb called clonotypes with MiXCR, one entry per CDR3 protein. The sample carries under 200,000 distinct CDR3 sequences, roughly nine tenths recorded once. The sequenced sample was CD4+ T cells from PBMCs. The receptor source for this set is a human donor with Susac syndrome. The CDR3 runs from the conserved cysteine through the conserved F or W. A D gene is named only where the DNA matches it firmly.

D,J,V,DNA,CDR3
NA,TRBJ2-1,TRBV11-2,TGTGCCAGCAGCCCAAAGGCGGGATCTCCCGTTTCCCATTACAATGAGCAGTTCTTC,CASSPKAGSPVSHYNEQFF
TRBD1,TRBJ1-1,TRBV12-3/TRBV12-4,TGTGCCAGCAGTCTTCATAGACAGGGGAGTTTGAACACTGAAGCTTTCTTT,CASSLHRQGSLNTEAFF
NA,TRBJ1-6,TRBV9,TGTGCCAGCAGCGTCTGGACGACCAATTCACCCCTCCACTTT,CASSVWTTNSPLHF
TRBD2,TRBJ2-3,TRBV5-1,TGCGCCAGCAGCTCCGGGACTAGCGGGGGGGCTGATACGCAGTATTTT,CASSSGTSGGADTQYF
TRBD1,TRBJ1-6,TRBV9,TGTGCCAGCAGCGTCGGACAGGGGAACAATTCACCCCTCCACTTT,CASSVGQGNNSPLHF
TRBD1,TRBJ1-6,TRBV5-4,TGTGCCAGCAGCTGGGACAGGCTGAATTCACCCCTCCACTTT,CASSWDRLNSPLHF
NA,TRBJ2-5,TRBV30,TGTGCCTTCGCGTTGGAGACCCAGTACTTC,CAFALETQYF
TRBD1,TRBJ2-1,TRBV19,TGTGCCAGTAGTAGGGGACAGACCTTGCGCAATGAGCAGTTCTTC,CASSRGQTLRNEQFF
NA,TRBJ2-5,TRBV30,TGTGCCTGGAGTGTATTCGGGTTAGGGGGAGAGACCCAGTACTTC,CAWSVFGLGGETQYF
NA,TRBJ1-5,TRBV10-3,TGTGCCATCAGTGAGTCATTTGGGACACAATATAGCAATCAGCCCCAGCATTTT,CAISESFGTQYSNQPQHF
NA,TRBJ1-1,TRBV5-1,TGCGCCAGCAGACAGTATTCGTCGACTGAAGCTTTCTTT,CASRQYSSTEAFF